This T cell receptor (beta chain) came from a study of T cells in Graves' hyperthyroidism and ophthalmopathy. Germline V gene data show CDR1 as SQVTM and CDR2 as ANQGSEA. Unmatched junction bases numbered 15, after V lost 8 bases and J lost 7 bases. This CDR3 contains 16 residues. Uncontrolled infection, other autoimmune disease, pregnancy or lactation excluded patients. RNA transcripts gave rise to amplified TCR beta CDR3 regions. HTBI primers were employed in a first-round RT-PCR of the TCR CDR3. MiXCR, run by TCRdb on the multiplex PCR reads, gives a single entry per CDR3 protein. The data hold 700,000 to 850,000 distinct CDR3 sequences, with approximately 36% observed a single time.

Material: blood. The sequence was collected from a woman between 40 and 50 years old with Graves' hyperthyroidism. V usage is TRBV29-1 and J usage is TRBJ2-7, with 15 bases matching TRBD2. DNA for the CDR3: TGCAGCCTCGGACTAGCGGGAGGGCCGAGGCTCGATGAGCAGTACTTC. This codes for CSLGLAGGPRLDEQYF.